Included here is one T cell receptor beta chain sequence, with context. This record comes from a study of a mutant IDH1 vaccine in newly diagnosed glioma. In germline, CDR1 is LNHDA, CDR2 SQIVND (reference sequence). The CDR3 contains 16 residues. The V end lost 3 bases, the J end lost 1 base, and 10 bases lay between the germline ends. TCRdb keeps only in-frame clones here, not all; method: immunoSEQ multiplex PCR. The table shows 60,000 to 75,000 clones, with around 88% occurring only once. This sample's time point: baseline, week 1 (first vaccination visit). Specified treatment: pre-vaccination baseline after standard-of-care therapy.

The chain combines TRBV19 with TRBJ2-6, with D maybe TRBD2 (7 bases). This sequence was found in a woman aged 18-30 years with glioma. Some clones in this sample may be carry-over from other donors' samples. The starting material was peripheral blood mononuclear cells (PBMCs), obtained from a glioma patient treated with radiotherapy, temozolomide or both. CDR3 amino acids: CASSMGGRSGANVLTF. Here the CDR3 DNA reads TGTGCCAGTAGTATGGGGGGGCGGTCTGGGGCCAACGTCCTGACTTTC.